The clone carrying this T cell receptor beta chain was observed a handful of times. In the source study's methods: Amplifying reference gene primers gave estimates of nucleated cell counts. TCRdb keeps only in-frame clones here, not all; method: immunoSEQ multiplex PCR. The V and J calls and clone size come from that table; D and trimming were worked out from the DNA. This table has 200,000 to 250,000 clones, 60% to 85% appearing once. The sample is drawn from a study of blood T cell repertoires in COVID-19. Study context: There were acute and convalescent COVID-19 samples, and they came from the United States, Italy and Spain. The cDNA or gDNA used as material had been derived from T cells, B-cell-depleted T cells, or PBMCs.

The CDR3 covers 14 residues. Germline lookup yields CDR1 SGHRS and CDR2 YFSETQ. The germline V and J ends were trimmed by 0 bases and 4 bases, with 11 bases remaining between them. The V gene is TRBV5-1, the J gene TRBJ2-7, with a tentative D call TRBD1 (6 bases). Sequencing was done on a sample of peripheral blood. This TCR derives from a woman between 65 and 79 years old with acute or convalescent COVID-19. CDR3 region: CASSLAGTLYEQYF. The DNA for the CDR3 is TGCGCCAGCAGCTTGGCCGGGACACTATACGAGCAGTACTTC.